The 19 T cell receptor beta chains below were found in one sample sequenced in a study of T-cell reconstitution after alpha-beta-depleted transplantation in children. As it was prepared, the TCRbeta library received unique molecular identifiers. TCRdb passed the PCR reads through MiXCR, listing each CDR3 protein once. The table includes approximately 640,000 distinct CDR3 sequences, roughly 17% detected once. The sample consisted of PBMCs from the stem cell graft donor, taken from the stem cell graft. The receptors shown here come from a human donor who donated a stem cell graft to a child with acute myeloid leukemia.

In this sample, this clonotype turned up a few times. The chain recombines TRBV11-2 with TRBJ1-1; D is ambiguous. The length of the CDR3 is 16 residues. V was trimmed by 8 bases and J by 1 base, leaving 20 bases between them. In germline, CDR1 is SGHAT, CDR2 FQNNGV. The CDR3 nucleotides are TGTGCCAGCTTCCTTAGCAGTGGGCCGAAGAACACTGAAGCTTTCTTT. It codes for CASFLSSGPKNTEAFF.

This sequence joins TRBV28 and TRBJ2-2; 7 bases map to TRBD1. Germline V gives CDR1 MDHEN, CDR2 SYDVKM. Trimming took 8 bases from V and 0 from J; bases not matched to a gene: 3. The CDR3 is 14 amino acids. The CDR3 region has the DNA TGTGCCAGCCTGGGACAGCCGAACACCGGGGAGCTGTTTTTT. Protein: CASLGQPNTGELFF.

This clonotype was observed a handful of times. The V and J genes are TRBV5-1 and TRBJ2-5; 8 bases fit TRBD2. The CDR3 totals 16 residues. The junction had 9 bases not matched to a gene; V was cut back by 0 bases and J by 5 bases. CDR1 is SGHRS, CDR2 YFSETQ, per germline. The CDR3 bases are TGCGCCAGCAGCTTGGGAGTAGCGGGGCAGGGGGAGACCCAGTACTTC. This encodes CASSLGVAGQGETQYF.

In regard to this clonotype: The junction does not match germline at one end; this may be a read error. The chain carries TRBV20-1 and TRBJ1-1; D possibly corresponds to TRBD1 (6 bases). Germline V lookup: CDR1 DFQATT, CDR2 SNEGSKA (reference sequence). The CDR3 spans 12 residues. The DNA for the CDR3 is TGCAGTGCGAGAGGGGGATACGAAGAGCCTTTCTTT. As protein: CSARGGYEEPFF.

This clonotype was counted between two and nine times. The V gene is TRBV4-3, the J gene TRBJ1-2; TRBD1 agrees at 7 bases. The trim removed 5 bases at V and 6 bases at J, leaving 9 bases unmatched. Germline assignment: CDR1 LGHNA and CDR2 YSLEER. The CDR3 loop spans 14 amino acids. CDR3 sequence: CASSFRQGSDGYTF. The CDR3 DNA follows: TGCGCCAGCAGCTTTAGACAGGGAAGCGATGGCTACACCTTC.

This clonotype has only a few counts. The rearrangement joins TRBV24-1 to TRBJ2-3; D ambiguous. V was clipped by 4 bases and J by 2 bases, with 12 bases between them. Germline V gives CDR1 KGHDR, CDR2 SFDVKD. CDR3 length equals 15 residues. CDR3 bases: TGTGCCACCAGTGACCGGATAATCCCCACAGATACGCAGTATTTT. Protein: CATSDRIIPTDTQYF.

V usage is TRBV2 and J usage is TRBJ2-5; D is perhaps TRBD1 (6 bases). Germline assignment: CDR1 SNHLY and CDR2 FYNNEI. Trimming left V 6 bases short and J 0 bases short, with 20 bases between. The CDR3 consists of 17 residues. CDR3 bases: TGTGCCAGCAGCTTATCGGGGCAGGGGAGTGACCAAGAGACCCAGTACTTC. Translation gives CASSLSGQGSDQETQYF.

This clonotype was picked up many times. The J gene is TRBJ1-2, the V gene TRBV20-1; D is uncertain. Germline CDR1 is DFQATT and CDR2 is SNEGSKA (reference sequence). CDR3 length: 12 residues. Trimming removed 6 bases from V and 7 bases from J, with 15 bases in between. CDR3 sequence reads: CSAKQDRGGYTF. The CDR3 DNA reads TGCAGTGCAAAGCAGGACCGGGGTGGCTACACCTTC.

This clonotype has more than one count but fewer than ten. The chain is built from TRBV20-1 and TRBJ2-1; the match to TRBD1 covers 10 bases. The CDR3 loop spans 15 amino acids. The V segment lost 3 bases and the J segment 4 bases; nucleotides outside the gene matches: 6. Germline loops: CDR1 DFQATT, CDR2 SNEGSKA (reference sequence). The CDR3 coding sequence is TGCAGTGCTAGGGTCCGGACAGGGGGATACAATGAGCAGTTCTTC. Translated: CSARVRTGGYNEQFF.

This clonotype has a count of ten or more. This chain joins TRBV6-5 and TRBJ1-6; 7 bases align to TRBD1. Germline V gene data show CDR1 as MNHEY and CDR2 as SVGAGI. V shed 2 bases, J shed 14 bases, and the junction held 12 bases outside the gene matches. The CDR3 covers 15 residues. In nucleotides, the CDR3 is TGTGCCAGCAGTTACGTGGGGACAGCGAGTCGTACCCTCCACTTT. This translates into CASSYVGTASRTLHF.

In its sample, this clonotype was seen a few times. This chain links TRBV12-3 or TRBV12-4 with TRBJ1-5; 8 bases line up with TRBD1. The junction had 6 bases not matched to a gene; V was cut back by 2 bases and J by 3 bases. The CDR3 contains 16 residues. CDR3 sequence: CASSLQGQGYNQPQHF. The CDR3 DNA reads as TGTGCCAGCAGTTTACAAGGACAGGGTTACAATCAGCCCCAGCATTTT.

This clonotype came up many times. This chain connects TRBV20-1 to TRBJ2-1, with 9 bases fitting TRBD2. Germline V CDR1 and CDR2: DFQATT, SNEGSKA (reference sequence). This CDR3 contains 12 residues. V shed 5 bases and J 6 bases; nucleotides not matched to a gene: 2. The DNA for the CDR3 is TGCAGTGCTCCGACTAGCGGCAATGAGCAGTTCTTC. It yields the protein CSAPTSGNEQFF.

Only a few counts were recorded for this clonotype. This chain uses TRBV12-3 or TRBV12-4 with TRBJ2-4, with 7 positions matching TRBD1. The CDR3 runs 13 residues. V shed 6 bases, J shed 6 bases, and the junction held 5 bases outside the gene matches. The CDR3 DNA follows: TGTGCCAGCAGAACAAGGGACAGAAACATTCAGTACTTC. It encodes CASRTRDRNIQYF.

This clonotype has at least ten counts. This chain uses TRBV20-1 with TRBJ2-7; D is unresolved. This CDR3 spans 15 amino acids. The V end was cut by 0 bases, the J end by 2 bases, with 14 bases between. CDR1 is DFQATT and CDR2 is SNEGSKA in the germline V gene (reference sequence). CDR3: CSARDVGLPTYEQYF. In DNA form, the CDR3 reads TGCAGTGCTAGAGATGTAGGGCTGCCCACCTACGAGCAGTACTTC.

This clonotype has a handful of counts. The V gene is TRBV29-1, the J gene TRBJ2-1; tentative D call: TRBD1 (6 bases). Germline V CDR1 and CDR2: SQVTM, ANQGSEA. The CDR3 sequence is 14 residues long. V was clipped by 4 bases and J by 1 base, with 11 bases between them. CDR3 sequence reads: CSVVGRGSYNEQFF. CDR3 in DNA: TGCAGCGTTGTTGGAAGGGGGTCCTACAATGAGCAGTTCTTC.

Turning to this clonotype: Germline and junction disagree at one end, which may indicate a read error. The chain joins TRBV20-1 to TRBJ2-3; TRBD2 aligns across 7 bases. CDR1 DFQATT and CDR2 SNEGSKA come from the germline V gene (reference sequence). The CDR3 is 16 residues long. CDR3 in amino acids: CCARAPTSWDTDTQYF. The CDR3 DNA is TGCTGTGCTAGAGCCCCGACTAGCTGGGACACAGATACGCAGTATTTT.

This clonotype appeared many times. The chain recombines TRBV20-1 with TRBJ2-7; D possibly corresponds to TRBD1 (5 bases). The CDR3 length is 16 residues. V was pared by 0 bases and J by 1 base, with 16 bases between. Germline CDR1 reads DFQATT; CDR2 reads SNEGSKA (reference sequence). As DNA, the CDR3 is TGCAGTGCTAGAGATTTATACAGACAGCAATCCTACGAGCAGTACTTC. This gives the protein CSARDLYRQQSYEQYF.

The chain links TRBV7-2 to TRBJ2-7; 8 bases match TRBD2. Germline CDR1 SGHTA, CDR2 FQGNSA. J was trimmed by 2 bases and V by 5 bases; bases with no gene match: 11. This CDR3 has 16 residues. The chain's CDR3 is CASSHPALAGTYEQYF. DNA of the CDR3: TGTGCCAGCAGCCATCCGGCGCTAGCGGGTACCTACGAGCAGTACTTC.

This clonotype was detected many times. The chain employs TRBV20-1 and TRBJ2-7, with no clear D. CDR3 length: 12 residues. Trimming took 3 bases from V and 6 from J, leaving 12 bases between them. CDR1 DFQATT and CDR2 SNEGSKA come from the germline V gene (reference sequence). Here the CDR3 reads CSARNRGTEQYF. CDR3 in DNA: TGCAGTGCTAGGAACAGAGGAACCGAGCAGTACTTC.